Below are 2 T cell receptor beta chains sequenced from a single sample in a study of T cell changes during pregnancy in multiple sclerosis. Data came from immunoSEQ multiplex PCR; TCRdb stores just in-frame clones and leaves some out. This sample yields more than 10,000 clones, of which about nine tenths are seen a single time; roughly 8.2% belongs to the top ten. The sequenced sample was CD8+ T cells from peripheral blood mononuclear cells, obtained in the second trimester of pregnancy. These receptors were obtained from a female donor in good health, enrolled as a control in a pregnancy study.

The chain has TRBV6-5 and TRBJ1-4, with D tentatively TRBD1 (6 bases). The germline V and J ends were trimmed by 5 bases and 3 bases, with 13 bases remaining between them. The length of the CDR3 is 15 residues. The germline V gene encodes CDR1 MNHEY and CDR2 SVGAGI. The CDR3 region is CASSRQEDPNEKLFF. In nucleotides, the CDR3 is TGTGCCAGCAGTCGACAGGAGGATCCTAATGAAAAACTGTTTTTT.

V usage is TRBV6-6 and J usage is TRBJ2-7; 8 bases fit TRBD2. The J segment lost 5 bases and the V segment lost 2 bases, leaving 8 bases of the junction unmatched. Germline-derived CDR1 and CDR2 are MNHNY and SVGAGI (reference sequence). The CDR3 contains 15 residues. The CDR3 here is CASSYLGGEGDEQYF. CDR3 in DNA: TGTGCCAGCAGTTACCTCGGGGGGGAGGGGGACGAGCAGTACTTC.